This T cell receptor (beta chain) was captured by sequencing in a study of CD8 T cells in Susac syndrome (dated by TCRdb to about 2019). Some background on the complete study: Repertoire sequencing was used to test whether CD8+ T cell activation and differentiation in Susac syndrome was antigen driven.

What the research found in general, with its limitations: The TCR sequencing and HLA analysis was acknowledged to have included a relatively small number of individuals.

RNA was extracted using the RNeasy kit, and about 0.5 to 1 microgram was reverse transcribed with random hexamers. TCR beta CDR3 regions were amplified with the immunoSEQ multiplex PCR assay covering 54 Vbeta and 13 Jbeta segments. PCR amplification bias was corrected by using a synthetic template baseline for primer optimization and computational correction. The authors processed their data as follows. Reads were assigned to V, D and J genes according to IMGT and analyzed in immunoSEQ Analyzer, with only productive sequences retained. Clonality was calculated as one minus the Shannon entropy normalized by log2 of the number of productive unique sequences. For each patient and control, public and private clones were evaluated within the 100 most prevalent clones. A clone was defined as Susac-specific if it was absent from the healthy and MS cohorts, from 1052 published viral clones and from other ImmuneACCESS disease sequences. TCRdb ran its own pipeline on the public reads, namely fastp trimming at Q25 and MiXCR clone calling, and kept in-frame beta chains. Every CDR3 protein is listed once, alongside the most common genes and DNA of its rows. These V and J calls derive from TCRdb rather than the authors' analysis. The sample table shows approximately 150,000 distinct CDR3 sequences, and roughly 94% are seen once. Together, the top ten hold around 0.093% of the sample.

Peripheral blood CD8+ and CD4+ T cells from healthy donors, Susac syndrome patients and multiple sclerosis patients were profiled by high-throughput TCR beta sequencing. Multiple sclerosis controls were treatment-naive patients with stable or active relapsing-remitting disease fulfilling revised McDonald criteria. Bulk CD8+ and CD4+ T cells were purified by magnetic negative isolation, whereas CD8+ TEMRA cells were enriched by FACS. Blood was drawn into EDTA tubes, processed within 24 hours, and PBMCs were isolated by density gradient centrifugation. PBMCs intended for TCR sequencing were cryopreserved in liquid nitrogen and thawed later in a water bath at 37 degrees C. A purity of at least 90% was achieved for sorted or isolated CD4+, CD8+ and CD8+ TEMRA cells. Relative to germline, V is 4 bases shorter and J is 5 bases shorter, with 15 bases between their ends. Including cysteine and phenylalanine, the CDR3 has 14 amino acids. Kept here is only the CDR3 DNA, which spans 42 bases and is read in frame from base 1.

As concerns this clonotype: The target of this receptor is not known. Base-call qualities are not available, and no considerably larger clone is one nucleotide away.

The chain is assembled from TRBV12-3 or TRBV12-4 and TRBJ2-7; TRBD1 is perhaps the D gene, given 6 matching bases. The TCR was taken from a human donor with multiple sclerosis. Sequencing was carried out using CD4+ T cells from PBMCs. In nucleotide form, the sequence is TGTGCCAGCAGTTCAATCCTACAGGGAGACGAGCAGTACTTC. It translates to CASSSILQGDEQYF.